The rows below give T cell receptor beta chains drawn from one sample of a study of OX40 agonist ivuxolimab in advanced cancers. The method was immunoSEQ multiplex PCR; TCRdb's version includes in-frame clones alone and lacks a portion of them. The sample yields about 58,000 clones, roughly nine tenths seen once. The sequenced sample was CD4+ or CD8+ T cells sorted from blood, obtained in a trial of the OX40 agonist ivuxolimab. The receptor source for this set is an adult with an advanced solid tumor such as melanoma, head and neck, liver or kidney cancer. The CDR3 runs from the conserved cysteine through the conserved F or W. A D gene is named only where the DNA matches it firmly. Expanded clones are given a class, and other clones once, few, many or no size at all.

length: 16
size: .
V: TRBV5-6
D: .
J: TRBJ2-7
DNA: TGTGCCAGCAGCCCCTCCCCTCGTGGGGAAATCGGCGAGCAGTACTTC
CDR3: CASSPSPRGEIGEQYF

length: 14
size: .
V: TRBV27
D: .
J: TRBJ1-3
DNA: TGTGCCAGCAGTCTGTCCAGGGCTGGAAACACCATATATTTT
CDR3: CASSLSRAGNTIYF

length: 15
size: .
V: TRBV19
D: TRBD2
J: TRBJ2-5
DNA: TGTGCCAGTAGTATAGGGGGGGGTCCCGGAGAGACCCAGTACTTC
CDR3: CASSIGGGPGETQYF

length: 15
size: .
V: TRBV10-2
D: .
J: TRBJ1-5
DNA: TGCGCCAGCAGTACTGGGGACCATAGCAATCAGCCCCAGCATTTT
CDR3: CASSTGDHSNQPQHF

length: 14
size: once
V: TRBV30
D: .
J: TRBJ2-3
DNA: TGTGCCTGGAGTGTAGCGACTAGTTCGGATACGCAGTATTTT
CDR3: CAWSVATSSDTQYF

length: 16
size: .
V: TRBV4-3
D: .
J: TRBJ1-1
DNA: TGCGCCAGCAGCCAAGATTGGGTCAGGGTGAACACTGAAGCTTTCTTT
CDR3: CASSQDWVRVNTEAFF

length: 15
size: .
V: TRBV10-2
D: .
J: TRBJ2-5
DNA: TGCGCCAGCAGTGAGACTATAGGGGGCCAAGAGACCCAGTACTTC
CDR3: CASSETIGGQETQYF

length: 17
size: .
V: TRBV2
D: TRBD2
J: TRBJ2-2
DNA: TGTGCCAGCAAAGGGGGTAGCGGGAAAGGAAACACCGGGGAGCTGTTTTTT
CDR3: CASKGGSGKGNTGELFF

length: 15
size: .
V: TRBV5-4
D: TRBD2
J: TRBJ2-5
DNA: TGTGCCAGCAGCTTATCCGCTAGCGGGAGTGAGACCCAGTACTTC
CDR3: CASSLSASGSETQYF

length: 16
size: once
V: TRBV19
D: .
J: TRBJ2-1
DNA: TGTGCCAGTAGTATCGGGCTGTCTAGCTCCTACAATGAGCAGTTCTTC
CDR3: CASSIGLSSSYNEQFF

length: 15
size: .
V: TRBV15
D: TRBD2
J: TRBJ2-4
DNA: TGTGCCACCAGCAGAGACCAGGGAGGGGAAAACATTCAGTACTTC
CDR3: CATSRDQGGENIQYF

length: 15
size: .
V: TRBV11-2
D: TRBD2
J: TRBJ2-5
DNA: TGTGCCAGCAGCGGGCCTCCGTCCGGGGGGGAGACCCAGTACTTC
CDR3: CASSGPPSGGETQYF

length: 12
size: .
V: TRBV9
D: .
J: TRBJ2-1
DNA: TGTGCCAGCAGCGTAGAATTCCATGAGCAGTTCTTC
CDR3: CASSVEFHEQFF

length: 14
size: few
V: TRBV4-1
D: .
J: TRBJ2-2
DNA: TGCGCCAGCAGCCAAGACGGGTTCACCGGGGAGCTGTTTTTT
CDR3: CASSQDGFTGELFF

length: 13
size: .
V: TRBV11-2
D: .
J: TRBJ1-1
DNA: TGTGCCAGCAGCTTTTACAGTGGCACTGAAGCTTTCTTT
CDR3: CASSFYSGTEAFF

length: 15
size: .
V: TRBV5-8
D: .
J: TRBJ2-2
DNA: TGTGCCAGCAGATTTGCGGGGGCCGGCACCGGGGAGCTGTTTTTT
CDR3: CASRFAGAGTGELFF

length: 16
size: .
V: TRBV28
D: TRBD1
J: TRBJ2-7
DNA: TGTGCCAGCAGTCCCCGGGACAGGGGAGTCCCCTACGAGCAGTACTTC
CDR3: CASSPRDRGVPYEQYF

length: 15
size: .
V: TRBV25-1
D: .
J: TRBJ2-1
DNA: TGTGCCAGCAGTGAACTCGGGGTCGGGCTTGGTGAGCAGTTCTTC
CDR3: CASSELGVGLGEQFF

length: 14
size: once
V: TRBV19
D: .
J: TRBJ2-1
DNA: TGTGCCAGTAGTATAGGAAGCGGGCCCAATGAGCAGTTCTTC
CDR3: CASSIGSGPNEQFF

length: 15
size: .
V: TRBV28
D: .
J: TRBJ1-1
DNA: TGTGCCAGCAGTTCCCAGGGGAGTTGGGGCACTGAAGCTTTCTTT
CDR3: CASSSQGSWGTEAFF

length: 13
size: .
V: TRBV5-5
D: .
J: TRBJ2-7
DNA: TGTGCCAGCAGCTTTCTGGACTCCTACGAGCAGTACTTC
CDR3: CASSFLDSYEQYF

length: 19
size: once
V: TRBV27
D: TRBD1
J: TRBJ1-4
DNA: TGTGCCAGCAGTCCAAGGGGACAGGGGGCTTTCGCAGCTAATGAAAAACTGTTTTTT
CDR3: CASSPRGQGAFAANEKLFF

length: 16
size: .
V: TRBV11-1
D: .
J: TRBJ2-5
DNA: TGTGCCGGCAGCTTAGATCTTAATGTCCAGCTTGAGACCCAGTACTTC
CDR3: CAGSLDLNVQLETQYF

length: 14
size: once
V: TRBV4-1
D: .
J: TRBJ2-2
DNA: TGCGCCAGCAGCCAAGCTATAGCAACCGGGGAGCTGTTTTTT
CDR3: CASSQAIATGELFF

length: 14
size: .
V: TRBV4-3
D: .
J: TRBJ2-3
DNA: TGCGCCAGCAGCCAAGATTCATTCGCAGATACGCAGTATTTT
CDR3: CASSQDSFADTQYF

length: 13
size: many
V: TRBV5-6
D: .
J: TRBJ2-7
DNA: TGTGCCAGCAGCTTTGGACAGCACTACGAGCAGTACTTC
CDR3: CASSFGQHYEQYF

length: 13
size: .
V: TRBV4-3
D: .
J: TRBJ2-1
DNA: TGCGCCAGCAGCCCCGAACAGGGTTATGAGCAGTTCTTC
CDR3: CASSPEQGYEQFF

length: 14
size: .
V: TRBV7-2
D: .
J: TRBJ2-7
DNA: TGTGCCAGCAGCTTAGCTGGGTCCGCCTACGAGCAGTACTTC
CDR3: CASSLAGSAYEQYF

length: 12
size: .
V: TRBV7-8
D: .
J: TRBJ2-1
DNA: TGTGCCAGCAGCTTAGGCAGCAATGAGCAGTTCTTC
CDR3: CASSLGSNEQFF

length: 12
size: .
V: TRBV15
D: .
J: TRBJ2-2
DNA: TGTGCCACCAGCAGTTTGACCGGGGAGCTGTTTTTT
CDR3: CATSSLTGELFF

length: 15
size: .
V: TRBV28
D: TRBD2
J: TRBJ2-1
DNA: TGTGCCAGCAACCACTGGACTAGCGGGTCCCATGAGCAGTTCTTC
CDR3: CASNHWTSGSHEQFF

length: 13
size: .
V: TRBV2
D: .
J: TRBJ1-5
DNA: TGTGCCAGCACCCGACACCAAAGTCAGCCCCAGCATTTT
CDR3: CASTRHQSQPQHF

length: 15
size: once
V: TRBV21-1
D: .
J: TRBJ2-7
DNA: TGTGCCAGCAACGGACAGGGGAGGTCTATCTACGAGCAGTACTTC
CDR3: CASNGQGRSIYEQYF

length: 16
size: .
V: TRBV11-2
D: .
J: TRBJ2-1
DNA: TGTGCCAGCAGCTTAGCGGGAATGAGCTCCTACAATGAGCAGTTCTTC
CDR3: CASSLAGMSSYNEQFF

length: 13
size: .
V: TRBV27
D: .
J: TRBJ2-5
DNA: TGTGCCAGCAGTTCGGGACTCCAGGAGACCCAGTACTTC
CDR3: CASSSGLQETQYF

length: 18
size: .
V: TRBV9
D: .
J: TRBJ2-1
DNA: TGTGCCAGCAGCGAGGGGTGGGGTCTGGCACCTCCCTACAATGAGCAGTTCTTC
CDR3: CASSEGWGLAPPYNEQFF

length: 13
size: .
V: TRBV10-3
D: .
J: TRBJ1-2
DNA: TGTGCCACACGGGACGGAGGGGGGTATGGCTACACCTTC
CDR3: CATRDGGGYGYTF

length: 16
size: once
V: TRBV7-6
D: .
J: TRBJ1-3
DNA: TGTGCCAGCAGCTCTAAACAGGGAGTCTCTGGAAACACCATATATTTT
CDR3: CASSSKQGVSGNTIYF

length: 13
size: .
V: TRBV19
D: .
J: TRBJ2-7
DNA: TGTGCCAGTAGTATACTACTAGCTTACGAGCAGTACTTC
CDR3: CASSILLAYEQYF

length: 14
size: .
V: TRBV27
D: TRBD2
J: TRBJ2-7
DNA: TGTGCCAGCAGTTTAGGGGGACCGGGACTAGCGGTGTACTTC
CDR3: CASSLGGPGLAVYF

length: 17
size: .
V: TRBV7-6
D: TRBD2
J: TRBJ2-1
DNA: TGTGCCAGCAGCTTTAGCGGGCGCTTCAGCTCCTACAATGAGCAGTTCTTC
CDR3: CASSFSGRFSSYNEQFF

length: 14
size: .
V: TRBV19
D: TRBD1
J: TRBJ2-1
DNA: TGTGCCAGTAGTATAGTGACAGGGGTCAATGAGCAGTTCTTC
CDR3: CASSIVTGVNEQFF

length: 15
size: .
V: TRBV6-5
D: TRBD2
J: TRBJ2-7
DNA: TGTGCCAGCAGCCTCGGGACTAGCGGGATCTACGAGCAGTACTTC
CDR3: CASSLGTSGIYEQYF

length: 16
size: .
V: TRBV7-2
D: TRBD2
J: TRBJ2-1
DNA: TGTGCCAGCAGTCCTAGACTAGCGGGATTATTGGATGAGCAGTTCTTC
CDR3: CASSPRLAGLLDEQFF

length: 15
size: .
V: TRBV13
D: .
J: TRBJ2-2
DNA: TGTGCCAGCAGCCTCGCCCAGGGTGACACCGGGGAGCTGTTTTTT
CDR3: CASSLAQGDTGELFF

length: 16
size: .
V: TRBV2
D: TRBD2
J: TRBJ2-3
DNA: TGTGCCAGCGGGGGGGGAGCCCTCGAAGCCGAAGATACGCAGTATTTT
CDR3: CASGGGALEAEDTQYF

length: 14
size: .
V: TRBV2
D: TRBD2
J: TRBJ2-1
DNA: TGTGCCATACCCGGGACTAGCGGAGACAATGAGCAGTTCTTC
CDR3: CAIPGTSGDNEQFF